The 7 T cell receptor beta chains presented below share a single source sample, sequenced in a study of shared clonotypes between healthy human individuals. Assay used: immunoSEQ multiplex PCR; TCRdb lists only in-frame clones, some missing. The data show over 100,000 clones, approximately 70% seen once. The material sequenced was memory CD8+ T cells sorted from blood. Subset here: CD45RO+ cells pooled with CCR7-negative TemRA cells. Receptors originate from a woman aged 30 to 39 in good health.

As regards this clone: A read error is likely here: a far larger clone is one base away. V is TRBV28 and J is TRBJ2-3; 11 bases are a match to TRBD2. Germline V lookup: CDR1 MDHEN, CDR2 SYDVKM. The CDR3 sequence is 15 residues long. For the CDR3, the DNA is TGTGCCCGCAGTTTAGCGGGAGGGCACACAGATACGCAGTATTTT. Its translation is CARSLAGGHTDTQYF.

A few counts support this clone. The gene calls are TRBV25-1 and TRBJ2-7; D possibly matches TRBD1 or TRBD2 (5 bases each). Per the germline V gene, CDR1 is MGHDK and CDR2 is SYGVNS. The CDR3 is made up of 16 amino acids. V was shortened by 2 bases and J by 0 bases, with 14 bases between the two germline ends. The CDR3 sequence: CASSEASPGRSYEQYF. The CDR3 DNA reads TGTGCCAGCAGTGAAGCATCACCGGGGCGCTCCTACGAGCAGTACTTC.

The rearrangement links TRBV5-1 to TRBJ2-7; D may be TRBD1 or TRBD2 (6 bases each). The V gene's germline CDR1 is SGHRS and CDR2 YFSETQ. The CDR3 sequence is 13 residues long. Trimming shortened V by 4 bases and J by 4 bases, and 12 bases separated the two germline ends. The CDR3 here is CASSPRGGYEQYF. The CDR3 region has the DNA TGCGCCAGCAGCCCGAGAGGGGGGTACGAGCAGTACTTC.

CDR3 amino acids: CASSPGRDRGVGEKLFF. Written as DNA, the CDR3 is TGTGCCAGCAGCCCTGGCCGGGACAGGGGGGTTGGTGAAAAACTGTTTTTT. This chain uses TRBV13 with TRBJ1-4, with 11 bases aligning to TRBD1. V shed 5 bases, J shed 7 bases, and the junction held 12 bases outside the gene matches. Looked up from germline, CDR1 is PRHDT and CDR2 is FYEKMQ (reference sequence). The CDR3 has 17 residues.

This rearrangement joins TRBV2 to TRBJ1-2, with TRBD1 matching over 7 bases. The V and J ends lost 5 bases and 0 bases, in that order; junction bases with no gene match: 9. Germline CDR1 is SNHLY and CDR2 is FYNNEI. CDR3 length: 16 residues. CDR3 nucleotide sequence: TGTGCCAGCAGTCGTGGGACAGCGGAGTCTAACTATGGCTACACCTTC. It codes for CASSRGTAESNYGYTF.

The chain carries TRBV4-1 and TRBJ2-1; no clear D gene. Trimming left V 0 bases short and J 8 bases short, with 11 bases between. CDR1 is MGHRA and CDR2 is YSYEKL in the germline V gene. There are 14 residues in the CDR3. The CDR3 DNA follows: TGCGCCAGCAGCCAAGATTTTAGCTCCTATGAGCAGTTCTTC. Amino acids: CASSQDFSSYEQFF.

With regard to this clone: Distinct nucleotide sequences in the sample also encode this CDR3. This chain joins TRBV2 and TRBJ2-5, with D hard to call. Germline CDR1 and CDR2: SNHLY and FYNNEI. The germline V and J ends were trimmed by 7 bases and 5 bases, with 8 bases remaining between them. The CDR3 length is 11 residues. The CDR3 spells CASTGEETQYF. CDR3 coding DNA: TGTGCCAGCACCGGTGAGGAGACCCAGTACTTC.